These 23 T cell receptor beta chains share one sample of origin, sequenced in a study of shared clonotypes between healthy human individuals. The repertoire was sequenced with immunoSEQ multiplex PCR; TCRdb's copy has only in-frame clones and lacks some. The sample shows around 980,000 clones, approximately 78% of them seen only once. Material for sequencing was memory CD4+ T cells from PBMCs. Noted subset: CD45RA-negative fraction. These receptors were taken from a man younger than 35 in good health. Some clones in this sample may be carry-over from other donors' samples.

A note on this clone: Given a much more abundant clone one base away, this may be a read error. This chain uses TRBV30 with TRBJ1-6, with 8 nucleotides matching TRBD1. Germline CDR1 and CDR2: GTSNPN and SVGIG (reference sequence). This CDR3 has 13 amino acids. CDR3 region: CAWSAGGNSPPHF. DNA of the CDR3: TGTGCCTGGAGTGCAGGGGGCAATTCACCCCCCCACTTT.

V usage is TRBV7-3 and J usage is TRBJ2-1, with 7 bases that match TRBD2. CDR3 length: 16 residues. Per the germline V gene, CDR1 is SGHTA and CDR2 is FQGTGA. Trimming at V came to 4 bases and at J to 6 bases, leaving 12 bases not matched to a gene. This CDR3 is CASSSGSGVAGNEQFF. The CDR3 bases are TGTGCCAGCAGCTCTGGGTCCGGGGTAGCGGGCAATGAGCAGTTCTTC.

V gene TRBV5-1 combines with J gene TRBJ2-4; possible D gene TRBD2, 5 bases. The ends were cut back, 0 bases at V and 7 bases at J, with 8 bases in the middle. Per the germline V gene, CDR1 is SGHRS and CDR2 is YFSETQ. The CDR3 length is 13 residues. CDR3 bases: TGCGCCAGCAGCTTGGAGGAGGCGAACATTCAGTACTTC. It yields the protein CASSLEEANIQYF.

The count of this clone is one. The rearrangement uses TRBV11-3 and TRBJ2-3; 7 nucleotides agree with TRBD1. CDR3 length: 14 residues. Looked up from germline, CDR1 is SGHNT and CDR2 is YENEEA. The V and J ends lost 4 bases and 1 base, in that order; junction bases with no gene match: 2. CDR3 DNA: TGTGCCAGCAGCTACGGGACAGGCACAGATACGCAGTATTTT. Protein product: CASSYGTGTDTQYF.

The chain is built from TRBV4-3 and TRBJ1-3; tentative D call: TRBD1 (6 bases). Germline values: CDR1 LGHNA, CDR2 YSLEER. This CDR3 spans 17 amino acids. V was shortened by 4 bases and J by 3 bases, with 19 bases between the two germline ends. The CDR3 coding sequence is TGCGCCAGCAGCCTACAACTCAGGGGCCTCGTTGGAAACACCATATATTTT. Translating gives CASSLQLRGLVGNTIYF.

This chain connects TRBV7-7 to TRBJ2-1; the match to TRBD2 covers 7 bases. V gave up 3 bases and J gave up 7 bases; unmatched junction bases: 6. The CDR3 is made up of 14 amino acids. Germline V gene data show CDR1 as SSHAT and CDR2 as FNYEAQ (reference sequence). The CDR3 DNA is TGTGCCAGCAGCTTGGCGGGGGTCGGTAATGAGCAGTTCTTC. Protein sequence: CASSLAGVGNEQFF.

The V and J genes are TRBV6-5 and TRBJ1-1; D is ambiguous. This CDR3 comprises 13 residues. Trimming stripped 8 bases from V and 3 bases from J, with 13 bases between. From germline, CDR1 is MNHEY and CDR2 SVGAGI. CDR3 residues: CASAGGAYTEAFF. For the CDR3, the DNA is TGTGCCAGCGCGGGTGGAGCGTACACTGAAGCTTTCTTT.

The CDR3 here is CASSQVGGRGNTEAFF. In nucleotides, the CDR3 is TGCGCCAGCAGCCAAGTTGGAGGGCGGGGAAACACTGAAGCTTTCTTT. The rearrangement joins TRBV4-1 to TRBJ1-1; D is unclear. V was clipped by 1 base and J by 2 bases, with 14 bases between them. CDR3 length equals 16 residues. The germline V gene encodes CDR1 MGHRA and CDR2 YSYEKL.

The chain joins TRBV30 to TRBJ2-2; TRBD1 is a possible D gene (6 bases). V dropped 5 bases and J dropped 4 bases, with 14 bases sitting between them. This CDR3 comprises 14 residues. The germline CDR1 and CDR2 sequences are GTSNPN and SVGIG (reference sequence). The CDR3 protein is CAWQGILSTGELFF. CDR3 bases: TGTGCCTGGCAGGGGATTCTTAGCACCGGGGAGCTGTTTTTT.

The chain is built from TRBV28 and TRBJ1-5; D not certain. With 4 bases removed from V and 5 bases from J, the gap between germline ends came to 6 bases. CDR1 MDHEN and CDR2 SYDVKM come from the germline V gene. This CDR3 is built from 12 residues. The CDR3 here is CASSSTYQPQHF. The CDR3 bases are TGTGCCAGCAGTTCAACTTATCAGCCCCAGCATTTT.

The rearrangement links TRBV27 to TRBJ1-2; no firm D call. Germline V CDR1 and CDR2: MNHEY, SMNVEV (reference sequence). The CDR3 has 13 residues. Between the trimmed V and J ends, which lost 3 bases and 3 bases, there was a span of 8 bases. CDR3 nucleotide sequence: TGTGCCAGCAGTTTTAGTCGGGACTATGGCTACACCTTC. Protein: CASSFSRDYGYTF.

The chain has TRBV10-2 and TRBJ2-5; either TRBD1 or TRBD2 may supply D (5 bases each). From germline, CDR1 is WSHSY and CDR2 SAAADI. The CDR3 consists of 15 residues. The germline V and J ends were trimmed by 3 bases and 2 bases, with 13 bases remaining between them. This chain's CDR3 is CASSDEGWGQETQYF. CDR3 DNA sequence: TGCGCCAGCAGTGATGAGGGGTGGGGGCAAGAGACCCAGTACTTC.

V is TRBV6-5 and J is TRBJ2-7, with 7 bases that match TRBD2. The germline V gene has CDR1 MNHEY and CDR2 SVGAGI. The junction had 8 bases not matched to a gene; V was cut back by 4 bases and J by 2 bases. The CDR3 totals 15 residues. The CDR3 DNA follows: TGTGCCAGCAGTTCAGAGACTAGCAGACCCTACGAGCAGTACTTC. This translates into CASSSETSRPYEQYF.

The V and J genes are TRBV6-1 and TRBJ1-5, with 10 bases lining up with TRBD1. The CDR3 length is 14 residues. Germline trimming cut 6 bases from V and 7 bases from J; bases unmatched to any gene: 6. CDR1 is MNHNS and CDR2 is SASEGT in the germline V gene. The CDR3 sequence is CASRRQGAGQPQHF. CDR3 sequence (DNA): TGTGCCAGCAGGCGACAGGGGGCAGGACAGCCCCAGCATTTT.

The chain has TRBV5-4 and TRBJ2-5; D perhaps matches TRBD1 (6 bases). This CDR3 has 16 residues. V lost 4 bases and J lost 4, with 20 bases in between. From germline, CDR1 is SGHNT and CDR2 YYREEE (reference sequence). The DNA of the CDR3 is TGTGCCAGCAGCCCCAAGAGAGGGTCACAGGGAGAGACCCAGTACTTC. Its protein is CASSPKRGSQGETQYF.

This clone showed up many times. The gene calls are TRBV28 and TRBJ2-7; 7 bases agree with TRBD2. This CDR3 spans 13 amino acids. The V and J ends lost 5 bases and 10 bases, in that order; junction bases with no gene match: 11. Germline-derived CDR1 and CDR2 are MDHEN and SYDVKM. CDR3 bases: TGTGCCAGCAGTCCCATACCGACTAGCCCCCAGTACTTC. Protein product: CASSPIPTSPQYF.

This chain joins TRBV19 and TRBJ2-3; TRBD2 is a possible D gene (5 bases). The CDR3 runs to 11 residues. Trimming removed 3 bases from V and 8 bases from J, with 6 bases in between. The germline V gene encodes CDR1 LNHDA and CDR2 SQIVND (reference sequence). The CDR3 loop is CASSIEGTQYF. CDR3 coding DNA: TGTGCCAGTAGTATCGAGGGTACGCAGTATTTT.

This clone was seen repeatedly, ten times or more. CDR3 protein: CASSEELHTQYF. In DNA, the CDR3 is TGTGCCAGCAGTGAGGAACTCCATACGCAGTATTTT. J is TRBJ2-3 and V is TRBV2; no clear D gene. Germline values: CDR1 SNHLY, CDR2 FYNNEI. V was pared by 3 bases and J by 7 bases, with 8 bases between. The CDR3 consists of 12 residues.

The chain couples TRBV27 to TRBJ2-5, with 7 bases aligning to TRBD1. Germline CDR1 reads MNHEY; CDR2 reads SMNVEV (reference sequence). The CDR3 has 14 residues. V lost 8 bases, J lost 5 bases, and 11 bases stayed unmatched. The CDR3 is CASRSSTGRETQYF. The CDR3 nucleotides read TGTGCCAGCCGCTCCTCGACAGGGCGGGAGACCCAGTACTTC.

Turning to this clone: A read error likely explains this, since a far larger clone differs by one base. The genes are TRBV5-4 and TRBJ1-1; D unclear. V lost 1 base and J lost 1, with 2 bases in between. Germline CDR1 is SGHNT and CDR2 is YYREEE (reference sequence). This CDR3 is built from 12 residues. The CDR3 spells CASSLWNTEAFF. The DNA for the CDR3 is TGTGCCAGCAGCTTGTGGAACACTGAAGCTTTCTTT.

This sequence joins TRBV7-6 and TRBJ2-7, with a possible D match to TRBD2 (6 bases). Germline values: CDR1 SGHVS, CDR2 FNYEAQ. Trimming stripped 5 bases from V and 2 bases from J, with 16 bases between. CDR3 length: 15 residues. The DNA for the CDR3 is TGTGCCAGCAGCCGTAACCGGGACTTGACCTACGAGCAGTACTTC. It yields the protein CASSRNRDLTYEQYF. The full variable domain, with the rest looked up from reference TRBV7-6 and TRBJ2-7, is GAGVSQSPRYKVTKRGQDVALRCDPISGHVSLYWYRQALGQGPEFLTYFNYEAQQDKSGLPNDRFSAERPEGSISTLTIQRTEQRDSAMYRCASSRNRDLTYEQYFGPGTRLTVT.

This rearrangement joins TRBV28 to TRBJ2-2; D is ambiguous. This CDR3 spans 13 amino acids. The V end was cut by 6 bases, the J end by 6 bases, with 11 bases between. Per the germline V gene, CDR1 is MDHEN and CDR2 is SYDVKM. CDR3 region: CASSPPLPGELFF. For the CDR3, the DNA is TGTGCCAGCAGCCCACCGCTTCCCGGGGAGCTGTTTTTT.

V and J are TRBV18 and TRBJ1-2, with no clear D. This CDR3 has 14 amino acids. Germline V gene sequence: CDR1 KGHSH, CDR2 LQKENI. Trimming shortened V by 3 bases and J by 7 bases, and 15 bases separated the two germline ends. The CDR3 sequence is CASSPPGRTAGYTF. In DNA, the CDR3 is TGTGCCAGCTCACCCCCGGGGAGGACGGCTGGCTACACCTTC.